The 16 T cell receptor beta chains in this list originate from one sample, sequenced in a study of graft-versus-host responses after intestinal transplantation. The authors seeded roughly 200,000 CFSE-labeled responder cells together with roughly 200,000 irradiated stimulator cells tagged with violet dye. Repertoires were generated with immunoSEQ multiplex PCR, while TCRdb's copy carries only in-frame clones and drops some. The sample records just over 9,000 clones, 30% to 35% being singletons. The specimen comprised alloreactive CD8+ T cells from a mixed lymphocyte reaction culture, sampled before transplantation. Subset in this sample: CFSE-low proliferating T cells sorted from roughly 6-day pre-transplant mixed lymphocyte reaction (GvH or HvG direction). The receptors stem from a human patient who was an organ donor for intestinal transplantation.

The rearrangement links TRBV6-1 to TRBJ1-6; no clear D gene. Per germline, CDR1 MNHNS and CDR2 SASEGT. CDR3 size: 11 residues. V shed 3 bases and J shed 11 bases, with 5 bases lying between them. The CDR3 reads CASSEAPPLHF. Here the CDR3 DNA reads TGTGCCAGCAGTGAGGCTCCACCCCTCCACTTT.

The V and J genes are TRBV2 and TRBJ2-7; no clear D gene. CDR1 and CDR2 from the germline V gene are SNHLY and FYNNEI. V lost 2 bases and J lost 2, with 10 bases in between. This CDR3 has 14 amino acids. The CDR3 sequence: CASSEPGRTYEQYF. Written as DNA, the CDR3 is TGTGCCAGCAGTGAACCAGGCAGAACCTACGAGCAGTACTTC.

A note on this clone: One end of the junction does not line up with germline, which may come from a read error. The identical CDR3 is also encoded by other nucleotide sequences in the sample. V and J are TRBV6-1 and TRBJ1-6; D is ambiguous. This CDR3 has 15 residues. Per the germline V gene, CDR1 is MNHNS and CDR2 is SASEGT. The CDR3 protein is CASGPAGRHNSPLHF. In nucleotides, the CDR3 is TGTGCCAGCGGCCCCGCAGGTCGGCACAATTCACCCCTTCACTTT.

This chain connects TRBV6-1 to TRBJ2-1; a weak D match, TRBD1 (6 bases). The germline V and J ends were trimmed by 6 bases and 4 bases, with 13 bases remaining between them. Germline V gene data show CDR1 as MNHNS and CDR2 as SASEGT. This CDR3 is 14 amino acids long. The CDR3 nucleotides read TGTGCCAGCAGGGACAGTCCTCCTTACAATGAGCAGTTCTTC. As protein: CASRDSPPYNEQFF.

This chain connects TRBV7-2 to TRBJ2-7, with 14 bases lining up with TRBD2. The CDR3 has 19 residues. J was trimmed by 1 base and V by 0 bases; bases with no gene match: 8. Germline V lookup: CDR1 SGHTA, CDR2 FQGNSA. CDR3 in DNA: TGTGCCAGCAGCTTAGCGAGTGGACTAGCGGGAGGTATTTCCTACGAGCAGTACTTC. Encoded protein: CASSLASGLAGGISYEQYF.

The genes are TRBV27 and TRBJ2-1, with TRBD2 matching 8 bases. This CDR3 has 15 residues. Trimming at V came to 6 bases and at J to 3 bases, leaving 7 bases not matched to a gene. Germline V gives CDR1 MNHEY, CDR2 SMNVEV (reference sequence). The CDR3 protein is CASRPSSGSYNEQFF. CDR3 nucleotides: TGTGCCAGCAGGCCCTCGAGCGGGAGCTACAATGAGCAGTTCTTC.

The chain couples TRBV4-2 to TRBJ1-1, with a weak D call TRBD1 (6 bases). This CDR3 is built from 14 residues. Germline CDR1 reads LGHNA; CDR2 reads YNFKEQ. V lost 0 bases to trimming and J lost 7 bases, with 12 bases between them. Here the CDR3 reads CASSQEPGHSEAFF. CDR3 DNA: TGTGCCAGCAGCCAAGAGCCGGGACACAGTGAAGCTTTCTTT.

This clone came up a few times. This chain joins TRBV9 and TRBJ2-1, with a tentative D call TRBD2 (5 bases). The CDR3 has 17 amino acids. Germline values: CDR1 SGDLS, CDR2 YYNGEE. The ends were cut back, 0 bases at V and 7 bases at J, with 20 bases in the middle. The chain's CDR3 is CASSVAFSGWEVNEQFF. As DNA, the CDR3 is TGTGCCAGCAGCGTAGCTTTTTCGGGATGGGAAGTGAATGAGCAGTTCTTC.

This chain uses TRBV7-2 with TRBJ2-7; weak D call: TRBD2 (5 bases). The CDR3 runs to 13 residues. CDR1 SGHTA and CDR2 FQGNSA come from the germline V gene. Trimming took 3 bases from V and 4 from J, leaving 10 bases between them. The CDR3 here is CASSLAPGYEQYF. Here the CDR3 DNA reads TGTGCCAGCAGCTTGGCCCCGGGGTACGAGCAGTACTTC.

Comment on this clone: Relative to the germline gene, one junction end is altered; a read error may explain this. The rearrangement joins TRBV7-7 to TRBJ1-4; a possible D gene is TRBD1 (6 bases). Germline V gene sequence: CDR1 SSHAT, CDR2 FNYEAQ (reference sequence). There are 13 residues in the CDR3. CDR3 nucleotide sequence: TGTGCTAGCAGCCAACACACAGGGCGGAAACTGTTTTTT. Translated: CASSQHTGRKLFF.

CDR3 region: CASSSGTPSRNQPQHF. The CDR3 DNA follows: TGTGCCAGCAGCTCCGGGACACCCAGCCGGAATCAGCCCCAGCATTTT. The J gene is TRBJ1-5, the V gene TRBV5-6, with D perhaps matching TRBD1 (6 bases). V was cut by 3 bases and J by 4 bases, with 17 bases left in between. The CDR3 runs to 16 residues. Germline assignment: CDR1 SGHDT and CDR2 YYEEEE.

The J gene is TRBJ2-2, the V gene TRBV27; TRBD1 matches 7 bases. V lost 1 base, J lost 1 base, and 0 bases stayed unmatched. This CDR3 spans 15 amino acids. Germline-derived CDR1 and CDR2 are MNHEY and SMNVEV (reference sequence). CDR3: CASSLWTGNTGELFF. In DNA form, the CDR3 reads TGTGCCAGCAGTTTATGGACAGGGAACACCGGGGAGCTGTTTTTT.

This clone is medium-sized by share. The rearrangement joins TRBV27 to TRBJ2-7; possible D gene TRBD2, 5 bases. The ends were cut back, 2 bases at V and 2 bases at J, with 13 bases in the middle. The CDR3 totals 15 residues. Germline V gene data show CDR1 as MNHEY and CDR2 as SMNVEV (reference sequence). CDR3: CASSLSQAVAYEQYF. CDR3 in DNA: TGTGCCAGCAGTTTAAGTCAAGCGGTCGCCTACGAGCAGTACTTC.

The chain carries TRBV19 and TRBJ2-1; the match to TRBD2 covers 8 bases. The germline CDR1 and CDR2 sequences are LNHDA and SQIVND (reference sequence). This CDR3 contains 15 residues. V lost 7 bases and J lost 1; bases outside the gene matches: 6. The CDR3 DNA reads TGTGCCAGTACCCCACTAGCGGCATCCTACAATGAGCAGTTCTTC. It is translated as CASTPLAASYNEQFF.

This clone is categorized as medium-sized (0.01 to 0.1%). V gene TRBV27 combines with J gene TRBJ1-1; D is unresolved. CDR1 and CDR2 from the germline V gene are MNHEY and SMNVEV (reference sequence). The CDR3 covers 13 residues. The germline V and J ends were trimmed by 1 base and 5 bases, with 8 bases remaining between them. Here the CDR3 reads CASSLLAKTEAFF. The CDR3 DNA follows: TGTGCCAGCAGTTTATTGGCCAAGACTGAAGCTTTCTTT.

This chain joins TRBV4-1 and TRBJ1-1, with a weak D call TRBD1 (6 bases). With 4 bases removed from V and 0 bases from J, the gap between germline ends came to 12 bases. This CDR3 spans 15 amino acids. CDR1 is MGHRA, CDR2 YSYEKL, per germline. This CDR3 reads CASSPSQGVNTEAFF. The DNA for the CDR3 is TGCGCCAGCAGCCCGTCACAGGGCGTGAACACTGAAGCTTTCTTT.